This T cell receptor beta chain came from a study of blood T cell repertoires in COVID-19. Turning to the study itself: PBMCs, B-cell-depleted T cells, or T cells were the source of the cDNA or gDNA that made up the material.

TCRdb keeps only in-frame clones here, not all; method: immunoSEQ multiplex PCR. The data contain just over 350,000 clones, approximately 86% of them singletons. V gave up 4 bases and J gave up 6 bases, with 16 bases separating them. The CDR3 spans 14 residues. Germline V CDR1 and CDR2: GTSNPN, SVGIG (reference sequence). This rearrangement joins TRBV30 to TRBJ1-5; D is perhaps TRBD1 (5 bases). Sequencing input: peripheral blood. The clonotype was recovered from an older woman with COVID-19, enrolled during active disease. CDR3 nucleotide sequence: TGTGCCTGGAAAGGGGCTCGGCGGGGTCAGCCCCAGCATTTT. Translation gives CAWKGARRGQPQHF.